This T cell receptor beta chain is drawn from a study of cytomegalovirus exposure and HLA in healthy donors. About the study: The roughly 130 validation repertoires used the same platform as the roughly 670 first-cohort repertoires (as reported by a later analysis). Overall study findings and caveats: Through in vitro validation, a few CMV-associated chains were shown to be specific for CMV antigens. TCR beta chains numbering under 200 were designated cytomegalovirus-associated.

On this clone itself: Its antigen is unknown.

Only in-frame clones appear in the TCRdb table, and some are missing; sequencing was by immunoSEQ multiplex PCR. The table lists approximately 220,000 clones, around 80% of them singletons. The germline V gene has CDR1 KGHSY and CDR2 FQNENV. The CDR3 loop spans 16 amino acids. V gave up 4 bases and J gave up 6 bases, with 19 bases separating them. The TCR comes from a woman in her 30s in good health and CMV-seropositive. The sample comprised PBMCs. The V gene is TRBV16, the J gene TRBJ1-5; maybe TRBD1 (6 bases). This CDR3 is CASSPQRPAQGQPQHF. CDR3 in DNA: TGTGCCAGCAGCCCACAAAGGCCAGCACAGGGTCAGCCCCAGCATTTT.